In its sample, the clone carrying this T cell receptor beta chain was seen a few times. These data come from a study of early T cells in non-severe SARS-CoV-2 infection. Trimming removed 6 bases at V and 0 bases at J, with 9 bases between. Germline CDR1 and CDR2: DFQATT and SNEGSKA (reference sequence). The CDR3 consists of 13 residues. TCRdb reprocessed the 5' RACE reads via MiXCR and lists one record per CDR3 protein. Here the sample spans tens of thousands of distinct CDR3 sequences, around 9.9% being singletons. The receptor was isolated from an adult who was a healthcare worker with PCR-confirmed SARS-CoV-2 infection or an uninfected control (not recorded which). Sequenced sample: whole blood. The rearrangement joins TRBV20-1 to TRBJ2-4, with D possibly TRBD1 on 5 matching bases. In DNA form, the CDR3 reads TGCAGTGCAGGGGTACTAGCCAAAAACATTCAGTACTTC. This sequence encodes CSAGVLAKNIQYF.